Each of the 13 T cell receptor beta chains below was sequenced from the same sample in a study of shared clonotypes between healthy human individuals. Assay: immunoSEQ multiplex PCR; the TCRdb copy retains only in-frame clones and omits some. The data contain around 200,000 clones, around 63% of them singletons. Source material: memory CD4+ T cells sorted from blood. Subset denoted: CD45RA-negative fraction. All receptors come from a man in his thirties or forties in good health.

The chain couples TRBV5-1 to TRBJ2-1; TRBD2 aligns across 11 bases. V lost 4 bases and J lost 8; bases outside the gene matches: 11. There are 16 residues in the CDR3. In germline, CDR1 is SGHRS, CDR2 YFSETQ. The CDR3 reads CASSPGGTSGRHEQFF. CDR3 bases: TGCGCCAGCAGCCCCGGCGGCACTAGCGGGAGACATGAGCAGTTCTTC. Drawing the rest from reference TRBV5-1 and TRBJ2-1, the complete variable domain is KAGVTQTPRYLIKTRGQQVTLSCSPISGHRSVSWYQQTPGQGLQFLFEYFSETQRNKGNFPGRFSGRQFSNSRSEMNVSTLELGDSALYLCASSPGGTSGRHEQFFGPGTRLTVL.

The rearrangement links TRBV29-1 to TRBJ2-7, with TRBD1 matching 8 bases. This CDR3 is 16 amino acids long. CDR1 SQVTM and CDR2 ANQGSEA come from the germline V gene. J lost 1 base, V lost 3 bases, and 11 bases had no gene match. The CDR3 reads CSVEGAQGASSYEQYF. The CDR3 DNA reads TGCAGCGTTGAGGGGGCCCAGGGGGCGTCGTCCTACGAGCAGTACTTC.

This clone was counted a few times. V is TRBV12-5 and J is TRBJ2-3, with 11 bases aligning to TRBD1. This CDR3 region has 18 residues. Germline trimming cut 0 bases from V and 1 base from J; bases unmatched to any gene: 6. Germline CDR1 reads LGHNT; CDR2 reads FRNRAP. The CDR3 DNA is TGTGCTAGTGGTTTGGTACCCCCGGGACAGGGGGGCACAGATACGCAGTATTTT. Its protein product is CASGLVPPGQGGTDTQYF.

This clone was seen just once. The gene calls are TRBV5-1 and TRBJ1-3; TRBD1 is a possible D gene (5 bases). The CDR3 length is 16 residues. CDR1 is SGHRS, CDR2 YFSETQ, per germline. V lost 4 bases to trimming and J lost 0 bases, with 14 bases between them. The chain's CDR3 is CASSAGPDASGNTIYF. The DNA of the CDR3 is TGCGCCAGCAGCGCGGGACCGGACGCCTCTGGAAACACCATATATTTT.

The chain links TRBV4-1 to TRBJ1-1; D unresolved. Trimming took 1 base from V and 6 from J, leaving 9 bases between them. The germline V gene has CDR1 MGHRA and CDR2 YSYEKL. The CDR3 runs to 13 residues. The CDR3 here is CASSQVSVPEAFF. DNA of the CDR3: TGCGCCAGCAGCCAAGTTTCGGTCCCTGAAGCTTTCTTT.

CDR3 loop: CASGDTQYF. CDR3 DNA: TGCGCCAGCGGAGATACGCAGTATTTT. V and J are TRBV10-2 and TRBJ2-3; D gene uncertain. V was cut by 8 bases and J by 5 bases, with 2 bases left in between. The CDR3 is made up of 9 amino acids. Germline CDR1 is WSHSY and CDR2 is SAAADI.

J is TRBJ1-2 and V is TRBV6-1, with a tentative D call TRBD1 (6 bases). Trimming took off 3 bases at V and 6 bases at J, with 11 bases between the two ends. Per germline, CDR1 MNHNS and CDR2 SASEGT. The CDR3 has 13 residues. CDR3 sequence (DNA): TGTGCCAGCAGTGATTTGGGGGGCAATGGCTACACCTTC. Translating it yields CASSDLGGNGYTF.

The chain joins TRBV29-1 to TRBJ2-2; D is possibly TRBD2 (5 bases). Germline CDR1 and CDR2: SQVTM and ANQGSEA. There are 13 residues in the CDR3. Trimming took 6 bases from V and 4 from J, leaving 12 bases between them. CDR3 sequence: CSVRPRGTGELFF. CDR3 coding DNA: TGCAGCGTCCGACCACGGGGCACCGGGGAGCTGTTTTTT.

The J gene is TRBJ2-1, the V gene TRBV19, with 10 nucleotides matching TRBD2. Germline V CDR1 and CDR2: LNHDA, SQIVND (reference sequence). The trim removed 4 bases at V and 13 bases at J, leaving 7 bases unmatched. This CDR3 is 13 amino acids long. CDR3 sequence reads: CASSTQGLAAQFF. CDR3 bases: TGTGCCAGTAGTACCCAAGGACTAGCGGCACAGTTCTTC.

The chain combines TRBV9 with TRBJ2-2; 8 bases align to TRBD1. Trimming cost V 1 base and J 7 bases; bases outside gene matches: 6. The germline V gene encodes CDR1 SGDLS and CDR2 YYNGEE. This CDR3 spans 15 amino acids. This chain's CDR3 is CASSVRSGGVGELFF. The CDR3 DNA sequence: TGTGCCAGCAGCGTAAGGTCAGGGGGCGTCGGGGAGCTGTTTTTT.

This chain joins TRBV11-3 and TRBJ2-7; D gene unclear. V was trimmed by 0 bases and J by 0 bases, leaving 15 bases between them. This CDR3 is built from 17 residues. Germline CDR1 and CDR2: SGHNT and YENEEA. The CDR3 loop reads CASSLDRVYPFSYEQYF. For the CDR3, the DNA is TGTGCCAGCAGCTTAGATCGGGTGTACCCGTTCTCCTACGAGCAGTACTTC.

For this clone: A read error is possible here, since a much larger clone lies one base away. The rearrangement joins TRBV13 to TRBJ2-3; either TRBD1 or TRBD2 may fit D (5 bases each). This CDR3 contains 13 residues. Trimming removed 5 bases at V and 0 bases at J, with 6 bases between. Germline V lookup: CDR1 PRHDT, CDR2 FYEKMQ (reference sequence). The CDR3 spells CASSRDSTDTQYF. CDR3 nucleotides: TGTGCCAGCAGCCGGGACAGCACAGATACGCAGTATTTT.

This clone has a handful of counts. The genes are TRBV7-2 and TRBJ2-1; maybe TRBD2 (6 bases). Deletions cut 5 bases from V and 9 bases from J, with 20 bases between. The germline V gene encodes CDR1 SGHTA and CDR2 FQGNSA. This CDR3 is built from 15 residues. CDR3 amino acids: CASSPSRLVSGEQFF. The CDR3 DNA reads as TGTGCCAGCAGCCCGTCCCGACTAGTAAGCGGTGAGCAGTTCTTC.